This record covers a single T cell receptor beta chain. Its antigen is not known. The assay was immunoSEQ multiplex PCR, and TCRdb's table has in-frame clones only and misses some. The data contain about 41,000 clones, under 90% of them seen just once; the ten biggest clones take up roughly 1.2%. Germline assignment: CDR1 KGHSH and CDR2 LQKENI. The CDR3 extends over 14 amino acids. The junction had 1 base not matched to a gene; V was cut back by 4 bases and J by 3 bases. The entry originates in a study of CD4 T cells in relation to SARS-CoV-2 and coronaviruses. Study at large: ViraFEST: approximately ten-day antigen culture of PBMCs, then TCR beta CDR3 sequencing. The HLA restriction of the shared crossreactive spike epitopes was mapped.

Sequenced: naive CD4+ T cells from PBMCs, cultured in vitro. Subset defined: naive CD4+ T cells isolated by negative enrichment. The TCR comes from an adult with COVID-19. This rearrangement joins TRBV18 to TRBJ2-5; 11 nucleotides agree with TRBD1. The CDR3 DNA reads TGTGCCAGCTCACGGGACAGGGGGGAAGAGACCCAGTACTTC. The encoded protein is CASSRDRGEETQYF.